These 29 T cell receptor beta chains were sequenced from one sample in a study of T cells in Graves' hyperthyroidism and ophthalmopathy. Amplification of TCR beta CDR3 regions used RNA as the template. During a first-round RT-PCR of the TCR CDR3, the HTBI primer set was used. TCRdb re-called the multiplex PCR reads through MiXCR, storing one row per CDR3 protein. The table has roughly 300,000 distinct CDR3 sequences, roughly 14% seen once; the top ten hold roughly 25%. Source material: blood. These receptors all stem from a young woman with Graves' hyperthyroidism.

This clonotype was picked up many times. This rearrangement joins TRBV12-3 or TRBV12-4 to TRBJ2-3, with D possibly being TRBD1 (6 bases). The length of the CDR3 is 15 residues. V was pared by 2 bases and J by 2 bases, with 11 bases between. CDR3 in DNA: TGTGCCAGCAGTTTATACAGGGAAGACACAGATACGCAGTATTTT. Protein: CASSLYREDTDTQYF.

This clonotype was detected many times. CDR3: CASSFGRGREQFF. Here the CDR3 DNA reads TGTGCCAGCAGTTTCGGAAGGGGACGCGAGCAGTTCTTC. The chain combines TRBV12-3 or TRBV12-4 with TRBJ2-1, with D perhaps matching TRBD1 or TRBD2 (5 bases each). This CDR3 contains 13 residues. V dropped 3 bases and J dropped 10 bases, with 13 bases sitting between them.

This clonotype was seen many times. J is TRBJ2-2 and V is TRBV20-1; D might be TRBD1 or TRBD2, each matching 5 bases. Trimming removed 3 bases at V and 4 bases at J, with 15 bases between. This CDR3 has 15 residues. Germline assignment: CDR1 DFQATT and CDR2 SNEGSKA (reference sequence). CDR3 residues: CSARDGTAVTGELFF. CDR3 sequence (DNA): TGCAGTGCTAGGGATGGGACGGCCGTCACCGGGGAGCTGTTTTTT.

This chain uses TRBV25-1 with TRBJ1-5; D gene unclear. The CDR3 sequence is 16 residues long. The V gene's germline CDR1 is MGHDK and CDR2 SYGVNS. V gave up 4 bases and J gave up 4 bases, with 17 bases separating them. The chain's CDR3 is CASSASGGLGNQPQHF. The CDR3, as DNA: TGTGCCAGCAGTGCTTCCGGCGGATTGGGTAATCAGCCCCAGCATTTT.

This clonotype was seen at least ten times. This rearrangement joins TRBV20-1 to TRBJ2-5; TRBD1 matches at 8 bases. The CDR3 length is 13 residues. Germline CDR1 reads DFQATT; CDR2 reads SNEGSKA (reference sequence). V lost 6 bases to trimming and J lost 3 bases; unmatched junction nucleotides: 6. The CDR3 here is CSAFRGREETQYF. CDR3 in DNA: TGCAGTGCGTTCAGGGGGCGCGAAGAGACCCAGTACTTC.

This clonotype has a handful of counts. The chain recombines TRBV28 with TRBJ1-3, with D possibly matching TRBD1 (5 bases). The CDR3 runs 16 residues. Germline-derived CDR1 and CDR2 are MDHEN and SYDVKM. V lost 8 bases and J 0 bases, leaving 17 bases between the germline ends. Here the CDR3 DNA reads TGTGCCAGCTTGGACCAGGGAAGGCGCTCTGGAAACACCATATATTTT. The encoded protein is CASLDQGRRSGNTIYF.

This clonotype was recorded a few times. V is TRBV5-1 and J is TRBJ2-7; TRBD1 or TRBD2 may be the D gene (6 bases each). The V end was cut by 0 bases, the J end by 5 bases, with 18 bases between. In germline, CDR1 is SGHRS, CDR2 YFSETQ. This CDR3 contains 16 residues. The DNA for the CDR3 is TGCGCCAGCAGCTTGGCTCTTACCGGGGGCGCGGACGAGCAGTACTTC. It encodes CASSLALTGGADEQYF.

This clonotype was counted a single time. This may arise from a read error, as a much more abundant clone is one base away. This rearrangement joins TRBV24-1 to TRBJ1-1; 9 bases are shared with TRBD1. CDR1 and CDR2 (germline): KGHDR, SFDVKD. The CDR3 has 14 amino acids. The CDR3 protein is CAKVDRGGRTEASF. Written as DNA, the CDR3 is TGTGCCAAGGTTGACAGGGGGGGAAGAACTGAAGCTTCCTTT.

The J gene is TRBJ1-3, the V gene TRBV27; D remains unclear. CDR3 length equals 13 residues. V lost 6 bases and J lost 4, with 10 bases in between. Germline V gene lookup returns CDR1 MNHEY and CDR2 SMNVEV (reference sequence). CDR3 sequence: CASRSQNGNTIYF. CDR3 bases: TGTGCCAGCAGGTCCCAGAACGGAAACACCATATATTTT.

The table lists this clonotype with many counts. The CDR3 loop is CASRRLRVNTEAFF. The CDR3 nucleotides are TGTGCCAGCAGGCGTCTTAGAGTGAACACTGAAGCTTTCTTT. The rearrangement uses TRBV6-2 or TRBV6-3 and TRBJ1-1; D gene unclear. V was pared by 6 bases and J by 0 bases, with 11 bases between. CDR3 length equals 14 residues. The germline CDR1 and CDR2 sequences are MNHEY and SVGEGT.

This clonotype was counted many times. The chain has TRBV28 and TRBJ2-3; D perhaps matches TRBD2 (6 bases). Germline V lookup: CDR1 MDHEN, CDR2 SYDVKM. The CDR3 has 14 residues. V was clipped by 2 bases and J by 5 bases, with 11 bases between them. In nucleotides, the CDR3 is TGTGCCAGCAGTTTACCGATGCGGGAAGATACGCAGTATTTT. Its protein is CASSLPMREDTQYF.

This clonotype has a count of ten or more. V and J are TRBV12-3 or TRBV12-4 and TRBJ1-3, with no clear D. Trimming stripped 3 bases from V and 1 base from J, with 7 bases between. This CDR3 comprises 14 residues. CDR3 bases: TGTGCCAGCAGTTTCGCTCCATCTGGAAACACCATATATTTT. It yields the protein CASSFAPSGNTIYF.

This clonotype was detected many times. J is TRBJ1-1 and V is TRBV7-2, with TRBD1 identical over 7 bases. The CDR3 extends over 16 amino acids. Losses at the gene ends were 2 bases for V and 2 bases for J; bases not matched to a gene: 8. Germline-derived CDR1 and CDR2 are SGHTA and FQGNSA. The CDR3 DNA reads TGTGCCAGCAGCTTAAACAGGGGTGACGCTAACACTGAAGCTTTCTTT. This encodes CASSLNRGDANTEAFF.

This chain joins TRBV27 and TRBJ1-2, with 8 bases matching TRBD1. V shed 10 bases, J shed 3 bases, and the junction held 7 bases outside the gene matches. The CDR3 extends over 13 amino acids. The germline gives CDR1 MNHEY, CDR2 SMNVEV (reference sequence). CDR3 nucleotides: TGTGCCACTCGGACAGGGTCGTACTATGGCTACACCTTC. Translated: CATRTGSYYGYTF.

In this sample, this clonotype turned up many times. The chain recombines TRBV30 with TRBJ2-1; 9 nucleotides match TRBD2. The germline CDR1 and CDR2 sequences are GTSNPN and SVGIG (reference sequence). J lost 3 bases, V lost 7 bases, and 7 bases had no gene match. This CDR3 comprises 14 residues. Here the CDR3 DNA reads TGTGCCTTCCCGGTAGCGGGAGACTACAATGAGCAGTTCTTC. Translation gives CAFPVAGDYNEQFF.

This clonotype was detected many times. V and J are TRBV12-3 or TRBV12-4 and TRBJ1-3, with D possibly TRBD1 on 6 matching bases. Trimming took 3 bases from V and 2 from J, leaving 14 bases between them. The CDR3 contains 16 residues. The CDR3 region is CASSFKGGTTGNTIYF. The CDR3 DNA reads TGTGCCAGCAGTTTCAAAGGGGGGACGACTGGAAACACCATATATTTT.

The chain carries TRBV20-1 and TRBJ2-1, with TRBD2 identical over 8 bases. Germline loops: CDR1 DFQATT, CDR2 SNEGSKA (reference sequence). V dropped 5 bases and J dropped 9; count of bases not matched to a gene: 9. This CDR3 contains 13 residues. The CDR3 DNA reads TGCAGTGCTGGTCAGCGGGAGCCTCGTGAGCAGTTCTTC. As protein: CSAGQREPREQFF.

This clonotype was counted at least ten times. This chain uses TRBV28 with TRBJ1-5, with 7 positions matching TRBD1. CDR1 is MDHEN and CDR2 is SYDVKM in the germline V gene. The CDR3 is made up of 17 amino acids. With 5 bases clipped from V and 0 bases from J, the junction kept 10 bases outside the gene matches. The CDR3 nucleotides are TGTGCCAGCAGTGTCCCAGGGGGGCGTTATAGCAATCAGCCCCAGCATTTT. Residues: CASSVPGGRYSNQPQHF.

CDR3 bases: TGCAGTGCTGATCGGGTTAACTACGAGCAGTACTTC. Translated, it gives CSADRVNYEQYF. This chain connects TRBV20-1 to TRBJ2-7; D gene uncertain. Per germline, CDR1 DFQATT and CDR2 SNEGSKA (reference sequence). V lost 5 bases and J lost 3, with 11 bases in between. The CDR3 consists of 12 residues.

The chain joins TRBV29-1 to TRBJ1-2; D unresolved. Germline CDR1 reads SQVTM; CDR2 reads ANQGSEA. V lost 4 bases to trimming and J lost 1 base, with 37 bases between them. The CDR3 runs to 22 residues. Here the CDR3 DNA reads TGCAGCGTTGGGATTCCCACGTCGGCAGCTAGCTTTTCGACAAAGCTTAACTATGGCTACACCTTC. Translating gives CSVGIPTSAASFSTKLNYGYTF.

This clonotype was counted many times. The chain carries TRBV11-2 and TRBJ2-4, with unresolved D. Germline assignment: CDR1 SGHAT and CDR2 FQNNGV. The CDR3 loop spans 18 amino acids. Trimming removed 4 bases from V and 2 bases from J, with 21 bases in between. CDR3 nucleotide sequence: TGTGCCAGCAGCTCGAGGCCAAGAACCAAGTTATCCAAAAACATTCAGTACTTC. It specifies CASSSRPRTKLSKNIQYF.

This clonotype has more than one count but fewer than ten. The chain employs TRBV20-1 and TRBJ2-3; 7 nucleotides match TRBD2. Germline CDR1 DFQATT, CDR2 SNEGSKA (reference sequence). The CDR3 runs to 12 residues. The CDR3 region is CRVRGSYDTQYF. Written as DNA, the CDR3 is TGCAGAGTGCGCGGGAGTTATGATACGCAGTATTTT.

This clonotype was detected only a few times. V is TRBV14 and J is TRBJ1-2; D is ambiguous. Deletions cut 0 bases from V and 8 bases from J, with 19 bases between. CDR1 SGHDN and CDR2 FVKESK come from the germline V gene. This CDR3 spans 16 amino acids. The CDR3 DNA follows: TGTGCCAGCAGCCAAGAAAGACGGAGCCTATTATTGGGCTACACCTTC. Protein product: CASSQERRSLLLGYTF.

On this clonotype: Since a much larger clone is just one base distant, this may be a read error. The rearrangement uses TRBV6-1 and TRBJ2-2; D tentatively reads TRBD1 or TRBD2 (5 bases each). Germline CDR1 reads MNHNS; CDR2 reads SASEGT. The CDR3 consists of 15 residues. This CDR3 reads CASSLDRPNTGEPFF. CDR3 in DNA: TGTGCCAGCAGTCTCGACAGACCGAACACCGGGGAGCCGTTTTTT.

This clonotype showed up many times. V usage is TRBV25-1 and J usage is TRBJ2-1; D possibly corresponds to TRBD1 (6 bases). This CDR3 region has 15 residues. Germline CDR1 and CDR2: MGHDK and SYGVNS. The V and J ends lost 2 bases and 6 bases respectively, with 14 bases between them. The CDR3 is CASSEGVEGVNEQFF. In DNA, the CDR3 is TGTGCCAGCAGTGAAGGGGTCGAGGGGGTCAATGAGCAGTTCTTC.

This clonotype was observed a handful of times. This chain uses TRBV19 with TRBJ2-7; a weak D match, TRBD1 (6 bases). The germline V gene has CDR1 LNHDA and CDR2 SQIVND (reference sequence). V lost 1 base, J lost 3 bases, and 7 bases lay in between. The CDR3 consists of 13 residues. CDR3 sequence reads: CASSIGRGYEQYF. In DNA, the CDR3 is TGTGCCAGTAGTATAGGCAGGGGCTACGAGCAGTACTTC. Variable domain in full (rest from reference TRBV19 and TRBJ2-7): DGGITQSPKYLFRKEGQNVTLSCEQNLNHDAMYWYRQDPGQGLRLIYYSQIVNDFQKGDIAEGYSVSREKKESFPLTVTSAQKNPTAFYLCASSIGRGYEQYFGPGTRLTVT.

This clonotype appeared a few times. The chain carries TRBV20-1 and TRBJ2-1; a possible D gene is TRBD2 (7 bases). This CDR3 region has 14 residues. CDR1 and CDR2 (germline): DFQATT, SNEGSKA (reference sequence). Trimming stripped 0 bases from V and 8 bases from J, with 14 bases between. CDR3 loop: CSARDGGLGDEQFF. The CDR3 nucleotides read TGCAGTGCTAGAGACGGGGGGCTAGGGGATGAGCAGTTCTTC.

This clonotype has just a few counts. The J gene is TRBJ2-7, the V gene TRBV5-1; 7 positions agree with TRBD1. The V and J ends lost 4 bases and 3 bases, in that order; junction bases with no gene match: 10. CDR1 and CDR2 (germline): SGHRS, YFSETQ. CDR3 length: 15 amino acids. CDR3 bases: TGCGCCAGCAGCCCCGGGACAGTTGTCTACTACGAGCAGTACTTC. As protein: CASSPGTVVYYEQYF.

The V and J genes are TRBV18 and TRBJ2-1; the match to TRBD2 covers 8 bases. The ends lost 1 base at V and 7 bases at J; junction bases unmatched: 6. CDR1 is KGHSH and CDR2 is LQKENI in the germline V gene. The CDR3 covers 15 residues. CDR3 region: CASSPLVPSGNEQFF. The CDR3 bases are TGTGCCAGCTCACCACTGGTACCTAGCGGGAATGAGCAGTTCTTC.